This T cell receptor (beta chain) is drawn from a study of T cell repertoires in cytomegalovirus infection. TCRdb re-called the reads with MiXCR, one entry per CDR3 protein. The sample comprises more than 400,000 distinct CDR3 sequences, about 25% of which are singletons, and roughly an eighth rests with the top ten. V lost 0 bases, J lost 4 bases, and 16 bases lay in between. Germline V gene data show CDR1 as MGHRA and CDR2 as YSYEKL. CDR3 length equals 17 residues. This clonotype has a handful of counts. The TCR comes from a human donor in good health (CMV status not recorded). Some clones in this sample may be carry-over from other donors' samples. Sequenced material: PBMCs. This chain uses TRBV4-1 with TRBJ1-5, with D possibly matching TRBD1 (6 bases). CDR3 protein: CASSQDDRGRGNQPQHF. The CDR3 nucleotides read TGCGCCAGCAGCCAAGATGATAGGGGTAGGGGGAATCAGCCCCAGCATTTT.